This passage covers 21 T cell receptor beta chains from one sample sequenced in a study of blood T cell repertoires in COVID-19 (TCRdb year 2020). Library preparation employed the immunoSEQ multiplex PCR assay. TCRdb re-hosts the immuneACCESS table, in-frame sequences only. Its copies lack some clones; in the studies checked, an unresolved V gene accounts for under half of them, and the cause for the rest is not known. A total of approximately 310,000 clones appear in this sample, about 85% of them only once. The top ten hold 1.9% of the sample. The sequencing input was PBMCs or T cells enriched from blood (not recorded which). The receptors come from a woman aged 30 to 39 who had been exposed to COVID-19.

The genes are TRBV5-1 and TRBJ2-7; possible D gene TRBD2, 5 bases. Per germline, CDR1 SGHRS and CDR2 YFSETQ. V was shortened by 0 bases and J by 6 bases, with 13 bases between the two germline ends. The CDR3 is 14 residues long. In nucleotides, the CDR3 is TGCGCCAGCAGCTTGGGAGGGTCCCAAGGCGAGCAGTACTTC. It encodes CASSLGGSQGEQYF.

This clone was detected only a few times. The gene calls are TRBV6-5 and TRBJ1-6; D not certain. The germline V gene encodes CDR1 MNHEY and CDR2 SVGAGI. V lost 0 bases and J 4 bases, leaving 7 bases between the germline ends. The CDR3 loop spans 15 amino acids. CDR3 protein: CASSYSNQYNSPLHF. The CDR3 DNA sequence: TGTGCCAGCAGTTACTCGAACCAGTATAATTCACCCCTCCACTTT.

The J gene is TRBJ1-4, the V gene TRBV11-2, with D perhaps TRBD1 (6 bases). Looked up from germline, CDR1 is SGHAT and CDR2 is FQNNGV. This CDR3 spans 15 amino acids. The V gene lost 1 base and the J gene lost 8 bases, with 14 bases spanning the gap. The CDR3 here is CASSLARTAGEKLFF. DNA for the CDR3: TGTGCCAGCAGCTTAGCTAGGACAGCGGGAGAAAAACTGTTTTTT.

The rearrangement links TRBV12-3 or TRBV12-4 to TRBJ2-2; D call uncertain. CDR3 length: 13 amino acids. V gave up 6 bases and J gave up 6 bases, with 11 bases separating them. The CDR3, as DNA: TGTGCCAGCAGGCTAGAATCTGCCGGGGAGCTGTTTTTT. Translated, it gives CASRLESAGELFF.

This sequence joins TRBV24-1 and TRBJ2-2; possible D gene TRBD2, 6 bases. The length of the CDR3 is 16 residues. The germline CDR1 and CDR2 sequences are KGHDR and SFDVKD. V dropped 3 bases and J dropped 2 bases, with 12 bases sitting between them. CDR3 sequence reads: CATSDRTSSNTGELFF. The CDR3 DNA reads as TGTGCCACCAGTGATCGTACTAGCTCTAACACCGGGGAGCTGTTTTTT.

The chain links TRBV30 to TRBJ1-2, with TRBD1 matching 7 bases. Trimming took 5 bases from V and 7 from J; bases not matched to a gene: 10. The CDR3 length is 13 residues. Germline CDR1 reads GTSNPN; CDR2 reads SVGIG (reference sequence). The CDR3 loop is CAWDGRGRSGYTF. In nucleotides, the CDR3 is TGTGCCTGGGACGGAAGGGGGCGAAGTGGCTACACCTTC.

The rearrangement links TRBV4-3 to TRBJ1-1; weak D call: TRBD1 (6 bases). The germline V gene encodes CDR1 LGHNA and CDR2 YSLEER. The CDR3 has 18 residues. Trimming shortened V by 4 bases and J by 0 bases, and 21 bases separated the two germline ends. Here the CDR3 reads CASSRALIQGLMNTEAFF. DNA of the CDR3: TGCGCCAGCAGCCGAGCCCTGATACAGGGCCTCATGAACACTGAAGCTTTCTTT.

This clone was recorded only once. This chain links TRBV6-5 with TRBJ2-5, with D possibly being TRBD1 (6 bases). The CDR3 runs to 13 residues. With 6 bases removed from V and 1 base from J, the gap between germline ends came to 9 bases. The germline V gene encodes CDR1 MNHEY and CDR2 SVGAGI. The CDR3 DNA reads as TGTGCCAGCAGCGGACAGTCCCAAGAGACCCAGTACTTC. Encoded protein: CASSGQSQETQYF.

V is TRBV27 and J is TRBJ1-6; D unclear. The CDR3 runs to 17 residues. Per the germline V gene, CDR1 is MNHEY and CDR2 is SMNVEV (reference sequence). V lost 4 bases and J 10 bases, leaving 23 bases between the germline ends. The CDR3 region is CASSSPAGSRGYSPLHF. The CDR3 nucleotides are TGTGCCAGCAGTTCTCCGGCGGGGAGTCGGGGTTACTCACCCCTCCACTTT.

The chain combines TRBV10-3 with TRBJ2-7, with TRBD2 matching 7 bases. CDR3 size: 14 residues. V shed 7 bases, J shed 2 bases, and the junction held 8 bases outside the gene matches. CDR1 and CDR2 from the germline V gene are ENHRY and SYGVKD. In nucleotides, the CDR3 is TGTGCCATCAACAGCGGGACGGTAACCTACGAGCAGTACTTC. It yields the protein CAINSGTVTYEQYF.

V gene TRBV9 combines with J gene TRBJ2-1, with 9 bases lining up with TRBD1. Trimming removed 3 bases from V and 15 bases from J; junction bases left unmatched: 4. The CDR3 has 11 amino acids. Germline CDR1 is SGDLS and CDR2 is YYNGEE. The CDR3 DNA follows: TGTGCCAGCAGCGAGGGGACAGGGATGTTCTTC. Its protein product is CASSEGTGMFF.

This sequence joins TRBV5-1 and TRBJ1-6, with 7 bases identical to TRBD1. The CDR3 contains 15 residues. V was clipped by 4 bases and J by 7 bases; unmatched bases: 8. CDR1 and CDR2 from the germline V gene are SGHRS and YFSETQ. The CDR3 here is CASSAGGGLNSPLHF. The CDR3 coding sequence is TGCGCCAGCAGCGCAGGGGGTGGATTAAATTCACCCCTCCACTTT.

The CDR3: CASSLGTSGHNEQFF. The CDR3 DNA is TGTGCCAGCAGTTTAGGGACTAGCGGCCACAATGAGCAGTTCTTC. The V gene is TRBV27, the J gene TRBJ2-1; 11 bases are a match to TRBD2. The germline CDR1 and CDR2 sequences are MNHEY and SMNVEV (reference sequence). The CDR3 contains 15 residues. The trim removed 2 bases at V and 5 bases at J, leaving 2 bases unmatched.

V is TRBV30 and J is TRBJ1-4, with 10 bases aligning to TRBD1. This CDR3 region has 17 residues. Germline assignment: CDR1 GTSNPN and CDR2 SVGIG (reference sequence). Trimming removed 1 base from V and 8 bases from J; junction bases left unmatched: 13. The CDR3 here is CAWSAGLTGGNGEKLFF. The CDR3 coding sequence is TGTGCCTGGAGTGCCGGTCTGACAGGGGGCAATGGAGAAAAACTGTTTTTT.

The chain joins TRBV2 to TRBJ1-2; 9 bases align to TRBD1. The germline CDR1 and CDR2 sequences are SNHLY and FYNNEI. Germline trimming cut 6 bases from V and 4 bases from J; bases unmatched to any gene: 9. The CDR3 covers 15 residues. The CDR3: CASRTQGTGTYGYTF. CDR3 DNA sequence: TGTGCCAGCAGGACCCAAGGGACAGGGACCTATGGCTACACCTTC.

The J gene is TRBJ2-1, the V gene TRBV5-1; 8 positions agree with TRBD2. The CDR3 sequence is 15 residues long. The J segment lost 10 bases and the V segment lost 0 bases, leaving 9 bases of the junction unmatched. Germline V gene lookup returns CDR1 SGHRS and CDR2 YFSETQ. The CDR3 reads CASSLDSGVQKEQFF. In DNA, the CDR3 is TGCGCCAGCAGCTTGGATAGCGGGGTGCAAAAGGAGCAGTTCTTC.

The CDR3 DNA follows: TGTGCCTGGAGCCCCGGGAGGACTAGCGGGGAATACAATGAGCAGTTCTTC. It yields the protein CAWSPGRTSGEYNEQFF. This sequence joins TRBV30 and TRBJ2-1; 12 nucleotides align to TRBD2. V lost 3 bases and J lost 4; bases outside the gene matches: 10. The germline V gene encodes CDR1 GTSNPN and CDR2 SVGIG (reference sequence). This CDR3 spans 17 amino acids.

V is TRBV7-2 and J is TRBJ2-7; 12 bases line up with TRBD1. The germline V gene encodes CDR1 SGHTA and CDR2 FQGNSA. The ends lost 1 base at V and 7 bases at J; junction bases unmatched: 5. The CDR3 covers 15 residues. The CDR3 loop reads CASSLGGQGAREQYF. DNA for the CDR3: TGTGCCAGCAGCTTAGGGGGACAGGGGGCGAGAGAGCAGTACTTC.

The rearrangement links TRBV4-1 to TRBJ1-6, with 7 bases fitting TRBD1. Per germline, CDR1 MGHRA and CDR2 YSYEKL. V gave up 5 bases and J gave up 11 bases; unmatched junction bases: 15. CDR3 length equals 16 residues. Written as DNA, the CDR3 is TGCGCCAGCAGCTCACCGGGCACAGGGGCTGGAACACCCCTCCACTTT. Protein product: CASSSPGTGAGTPLHF.

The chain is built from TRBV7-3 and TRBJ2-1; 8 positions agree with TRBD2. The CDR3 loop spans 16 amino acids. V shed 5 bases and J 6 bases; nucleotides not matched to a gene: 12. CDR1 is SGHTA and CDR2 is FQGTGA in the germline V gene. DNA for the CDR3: TGTGCCAGCAGCCTTTGGGCGGGGGGCTCGGGCAATGAGCAGTTCTTC. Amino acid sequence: CASSLWAGGSGNEQFF.

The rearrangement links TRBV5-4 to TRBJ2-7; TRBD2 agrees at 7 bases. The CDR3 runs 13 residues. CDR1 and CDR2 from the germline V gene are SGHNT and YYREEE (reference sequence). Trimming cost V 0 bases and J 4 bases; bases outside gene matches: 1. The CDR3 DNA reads TGTGCCAGCAGCTTGGGCGGGGGTTACGAGCAGTACTTC. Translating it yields CASSLGGGYEQYF.